This T cell receptor beta chain was sequenced for a study of graft-versus-host responses after intestinal transplantation. About the study: All of the recipients had induction that used anti-thymocyte globulin, then tacrolimus and steroids for roughly three years.

Germline CDR1 reads MNHEY; CDR2 reads SMNVEV (reference sequence). This CDR3 has 19 residues. V dropped 0 bases and J dropped 6; count of bases not matched to a gene: 15. TCRdb's copy holds only in-frame clones and misses some; the assay was immunoSEQ multiplex PCR. Among 20,000 or so clones listed, over 70% were seen once. The sequence was obtained from a human patient who received an intestinal transplant, so some T cells may come from the graft donor. The chain has TRBV27 and TRBJ2-3; 10 nucleotides line up with TRBD2. The sample in question was PBMCs, obtained 14 days after transplant. As DNA, the CDR3 is TGTGCCAGCAGTTTATCAGGAACAGGGGCTAGCGGGAGTAGGGATACGCAGTATTTT. Its translation: CASSLSGTGASGSRDTQYF.